Listed below are T cell receptor beta chains from one sample, sequenced in a study of shared clonotypes between healthy human individuals. Sequencing used immunoSEQ multiplex PCR; TCRdb keeps in-frame clones, though not all of them. The sample has about 2.1 million clones; around 95% are singletons. Material for sequencing was naive CD8+ T cells from PBMCs. The receptor source for this set is a young man in good health. Some clones in this sample may be carry-over from other donors' samples. Each CDR3 is given with its conserved first and last residue. The order of the fields is V gene, clone size, J gene, D gene, CDR3 protein, CDR3 DNA. A D gene is named only where the DNA matches it firmly. Expanded clones are given a class, and other clones once, few, many or no size at all.

TRBV2,NA,TRBJ2-3,NA,CASVRVHTDTQYF,TGTGCCAGCGTAAGGGTCCACACAGATACGCAGTATTTT
TRBV7-2,NA,TRBJ2-1,NA,CASSLDRAANEQFF,TGTGCCAGCAGCTTGGACAGAGCAGCGAATGAGCAGTTCTTC
TRBV6-6,once,TRBJ2-7,NA,CASNSAGNLHEQYF,TGTGCCAGCAACTCGGCAGGGAACTTGCACGAGCAGTACTTC
TRBV19,NA,TRBJ1-5,NA,CASSLIGYNQPQHF,TGTGCCAGTAGTTTGATTGGGTACAATCAGCCCCAGCATTTT
TRBV19,NA,TRBJ2-1,TRBD2,CATQGSGMYNEQFF,TGTGCCACTCAGGGCAGCGGGATGTACAATGAGCAGTTCTTC
TRBV5-6,NA,TRBJ1-1,NA,CASSLATTEAFF,TGTGCCAGCAGCTTGGCGACCACTGAAGCTTTCTTT
TRBV27,NA,TRBJ2-4,NA,CASSPRRGAKNIQYF,TGTGCCAGCAGTCCTAGAAGGGGGGCCAAAAACATTCAGTACTTC
TRBV11-3,NA,TRBJ1-1,NA,CASSLRRENTEAFF,TGTGCCAGCAGCTTAAGACGGGAGAACACTGAAGCTTTCTTT
TRBV29-1,NA,TRBJ2-2,NA,CSVASRDTGELFF,TGCAGCGTTGCTTCCAGGGACACCGGGGAGCTGTTTTTT
TRBV5-1,NA,TRBJ1-1,NA,CASSPAARNPNTEAFF,TGCGCCAGCAGCCCCGCGGCCCGAAACCCGAACACTGAAGCTTTCTTT
TRBV19,NA,TRBJ2-7,NA,CASSQVPRGVNEQYF,TGTGCCAGTAGTCAAGTCCCCAGGGGGGTGAACGAGCAGTACTTC
TRBV19,NA,TRBJ1-5,TRBD1,CASSTGDSKLRSGNQPQHF,TGTGCCAGTAGTACCGGGGACAGTAAATTAAGATCGGGCAATCAGCCCCAGCATTTT
TRBV9,many,TRBJ2-1,TRBD2,CASGLAGHNEQFF,TGTGCCAGCGGGCTAGCGGGACACAATGAGCAGTTCTTC
TRBV9,NA,TRBJ1-2,NA,CASSVAPETDDPYGYTF,TGTGCCAGCAGCGTAGCTCCAGAGACCGACGACCCCTATGGCTACACCTTC
TRBV6-6,NA,TRBJ2-7,TRBD2,CASSYSGTIEQYF,TGTGCCAGCAGTTACTCCGGGACTATCGAACAGTACTTC
TRBV7-9,NA,TRBJ2-7,TRBD2,CASSPLGQREGYEQYF,TGTGCCAGCAGCCCCCTCGGCCAGCGGGAGGGTTACGAGCAGTACTTC
TRBV9,NA,TRBJ2-7,NA,CASSPRGAVSSYEQYF,TGTGCCAGCAGCCCCCGCGGAGCGGTAAGCTCCTACGAGCAGTACTTC
TRBV14,NA,TRBJ2-7,NA,CASSQDSYEQYF,TGTGCCAGCAGCCAGGACTCCTACGAGCAGTACTTC
TRBV7-9,NA,TRBJ1-2,NA,CASRAGTHYGYTF,TGTGCCAGCAGGGCGGGGACTCACTATGGCTACACCTTC
TRBV27,NA,TRBJ2-7,TRBD2,CASSGGGDEQYF,TGTGCCAGCAGTGGGGGAGGGGACGAGCAGTACTTC
TRBV9,once,TRBJ1-2,TRBD1,CASSVDGGQRVLENYGYTF,TGTGCCAGCAGCGTAGATGGGGGACAGAGGGTTCTAGAAAACTATGGCTACACCTTC
TRBV18,once,TRBJ2-2,TRBD1,CASSPQGDRGLLTGELFF,TGTGCCAGCTCACCACAAGGGGACAGGGGGCTACTGACCGGGGAGCTGTTTTTT
TRBV5-1,NA,TRBJ2-7,TRBD2,CASSWGTSSYEQYF,TGCGCCAGCAGCTGGGGGACTAGCTCCTACGAGCAGTACTTC
TRBV12-5,NA,TRBJ2-7,NA,CASGLVQRLSSYEQYF,TGTGCTAGTGGTTTGGTACAGCGGCTCAGCTCCTACGAGCAGTACTTC
TRBV5-5,NA,TRBJ1-5,NA,CASSWGASAKPDVPQHF,TGTGCCAGCAGCTGGGGGGCCAGCGCTAAACCTGATGTGCCCCAGCATTTT
TRBV10-3,NA,TRBJ2-7,NA,CAISGPGTQAYEQYF,TGTGCCATCAGTGGCCCCGGGACACAGGCCTACGAGCAGTACTTC
TRBV14,NA,TRBJ2-1,NA,CASSHGTSEQFF,TGTGCCAGCAGCCACGGGACCAGTGAGCAGTTCTTC
TRBV4-1,NA,TRBJ2-7,NA,CASSQDLRDRLYEQYF,TGCGCCAGCAGCCAAGATTTGCGGGACAGACTCTACGAGCAGTACTTC
TRBV2,NA,TRBJ2-7,NA,CARSSTGAYEQYF,TGTGCCAGATCGTCCACGGGAGCCTACGAGCAGTACTTC
TRBV4-3,once,TRBJ2-1,NA,CASSQVTGRNEQFF,TGCGCCAGCAGCCAAGTAACAGGAAGGAATGAGCAGTTCTTC
TRBV4-1,NA,TRBJ1-5,NA,CASSQEGNSNQPQHF,TGCGCCAGCAGCCAAGAAGGAAATAGCAATCAGCCCCAGCATTTT
TRBV15,NA,TRBJ1-1,NA,CATKSGLNTEAFF,TGTGCCACCAAAAGTGGTCTGAACACTGAAGCTTTCTTT
TRBV7-9,once,TRBJ2-4,TRBD2,CASRVVSAGDAKNIQYF,TGTGCCAGCAGGGTAGTATCGGCGGGAGATGCCAAAAACATTCAGTACTTC
TRBV13,NA,TRBJ2-5,TRBD2,CASSDLGTSGQETQYF,TGTGCCAGCAGCGACCTTGGGACTAGCGGCCAAGAGACCCAGTACTTC
TRBV4-1,NA,TRBJ2-3,NA,CASSYGGPDTQYF,TGCGCCAGCAGCTACGGGGGTCCAGATACGCAGTATTTT
TRBV28,NA,TRBJ2-2,NA,CASRWYGPSTSNTGELFF,TGTGCCAGCCGGTGGTACGGCCCCTCCACATCGAACACCGGGGAGCTGTTTTTT
TRBV27,NA,TRBJ2-2,NA,CANHDSLGTGELFF,TGTGCCAACCACGACTCCCTGGGCACCGGGGAGCTGTTTTTT
TRBV5-1,once,TRBJ2-1,TRBD2,CASSLGLAGGDEQFF,TGCGCCAGCAGCTTGGGACTAGCGGGAGGCGATGAGCAGTTCTTC
TRBV7-9,NA,TRBJ1-1,NA,CASSTEGWQGNTEAFF,TGTGCCAGCAGCACAGAAGGGTGGCAGGGAAACACTGAAGCTTTCTTT
TRBV27,NA,TRBJ1-1,NA,CASSLTGRINTEAFF,TGTGCCAGCAGTTTAACGGGACGGATAAACACTGAAGCTTTCTTT